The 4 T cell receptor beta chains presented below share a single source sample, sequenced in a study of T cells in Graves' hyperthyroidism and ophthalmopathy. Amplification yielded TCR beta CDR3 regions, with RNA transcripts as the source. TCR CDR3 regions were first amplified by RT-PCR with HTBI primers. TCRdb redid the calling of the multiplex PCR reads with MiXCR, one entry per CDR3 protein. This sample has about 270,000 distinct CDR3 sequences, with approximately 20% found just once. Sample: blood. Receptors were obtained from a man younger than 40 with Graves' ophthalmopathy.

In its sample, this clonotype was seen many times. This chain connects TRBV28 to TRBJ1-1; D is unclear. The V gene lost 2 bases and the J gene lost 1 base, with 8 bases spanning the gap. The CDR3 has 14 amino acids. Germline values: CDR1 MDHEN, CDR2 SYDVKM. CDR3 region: CASSLATENTEAFF. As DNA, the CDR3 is TGTGCCAGCAGTTTAGCTACTGAGAACACTGAAGCTTTCTTT.

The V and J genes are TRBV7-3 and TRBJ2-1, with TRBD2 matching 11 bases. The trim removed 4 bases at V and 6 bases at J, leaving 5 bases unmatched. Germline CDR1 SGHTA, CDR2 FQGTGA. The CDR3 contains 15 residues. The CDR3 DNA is TGTGCCAGCAGCTATAGCGGGAGGGCCGCCAATGAGCAGTTCTTC. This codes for CASSYSGRAANEQFF.

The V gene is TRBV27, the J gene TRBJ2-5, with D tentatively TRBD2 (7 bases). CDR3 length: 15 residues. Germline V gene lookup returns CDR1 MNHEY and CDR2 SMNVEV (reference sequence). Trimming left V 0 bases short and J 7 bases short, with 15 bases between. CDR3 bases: TGTGCCAGCAGTTTATCCGAAGCGAGGGGGGGGACCCAGTACTTC. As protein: CASSLSEARGGTQYF.

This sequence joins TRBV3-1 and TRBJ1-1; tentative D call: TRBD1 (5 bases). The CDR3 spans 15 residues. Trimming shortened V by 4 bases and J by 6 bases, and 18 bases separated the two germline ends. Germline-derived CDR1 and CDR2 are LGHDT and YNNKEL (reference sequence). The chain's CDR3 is CASSRRGGVGPEAFF. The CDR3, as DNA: TGTGCCAGCAGCCGACGCGGGGGGGTAGGGCCTGAAGCTTTCTTT.